The 21 T cell receptor beta chains given below trace back to one sample, sequenced in a study of cytomegalovirus exposure and HLA in healthy donors. The PCR employed 60 Vbeta primers together with 13 Jbeta primers. TCRdb keeps only in-frame clones here, not all; method: immunoSEQ multiplex PCR. Among approximately 290,000 clones listed, 80% were seen once. Sequenced material: PBMCs. The receptor set was obtained from a girl aged 2-10 years in good health and CMV-seronegative.

The genes are TRBV27 and TRBJ2-1, with 10 bases identical to TRBD1. The ends lost 5 bases at V and 8 bases at J; junction bases unmatched: 9. CDR1 and CDR2 (germline): MNHEY, SMNVEV (reference sequence). This CDR3 comprises 15 residues. CDR3 in amino acids: CASSLLTGGHHEQFF. The CDR3 nucleotides are TGTGCCAGCAGTCTCCTGACAGGGGGCCATCATGAGCAGTTCTTC.

The gene calls are TRBV4-1 and TRBJ2-1, with TRBD2 identical over 8 bases. The CDR3 totals 14 residues. In germline, CDR1 is MGHRA, CDR2 YSYEKL. V was clipped by 0 bases and J by 10 bases; unmatched bases: 5. This CDR3 reads CASSQELTGGEQFF. The CDR3 nucleotides read TGCGCCAGCAGCCAAGAATTGACGGGAGGGGAGCAGTTCTTC.

The chain couples TRBV28 to TRBJ1-2; a possible D gene is TRBD1 (5 bases). Per the germline V gene, CDR1 is MDHEN and CDR2 is SYDVKM. The CDR3 consists of 13 residues. V was shortened by 8 bases and J by 8 bases, with 18 bases between the two germline ends. CDR3 loop: CASVTPGSSGYTF. CDR3 nucleotides: TGTGCCAGCGTGACCCCAGGGTCCTCCGGCTACACCTTC.

This sequence joins TRBV5-1 and TRBJ2-7; TRBD2 matches at 9 bases. The CDR3 spans 14 residues. The trim removed 4 bases at V and 4 bases at J, leaving 6 bases unmatched. Per germline, CDR1 SGHRS and CDR2 YFSETQ. The CDR3: CASSQREVGYEQYF. The CDR3 DNA follows: TGCGCCAGCAGCCAGCGGGAGGTTGGGTACGAGCAGTACTTC.

The V gene is TRBV27, the J gene TRBJ1-2; D unresolved. Germline values: CDR1 MNHEY, CDR2 SMNVEV (reference sequence). There are 17 residues in the CDR3. Trimming took off 4 bases at V and 6 bases at J, with 24 bases between the two ends. This chain's CDR3 is CASSSYLMAADNHGYTF. CDR3 in DNA: TGTGCCAGCAGTTCCTACCTGATGGCCGCGGATAATCATGGCTACACCTTC.

The CDR3 is CASSAGLADSTDTQYF. In DNA, the CDR3 is TGTGCCAGCAGCGCAGGACTAGCGGACAGCACAGATACGCAGTATTTT. V gene TRBV9 combines with J gene TRBJ2-3, with TRBD2 matching 10 bases. V dropped 3 bases and J dropped 0; count of bases not matched to a gene: 4. This CDR3 spans 16 amino acids. Germline CDR1 is SGDLS and CDR2 is YYNGEE.

The rearrangement joins TRBV28 to TRBJ1-2; 10 bases agree with TRBD1. The V gene end was trimmed by 6 bases and the J gene end by 5 bases; junction bases not matched to a gene: 3. Germline loops: CDR1 MDHEN, CDR2 SYDVKM. The CDR3 contains 13 residues. The chain's CDR3 is CASRGTGAYGYTF. Written as DNA, the CDR3 is TGTGCCAGCAGGGGGACAGGGGCATATGGCTACACCTTC.

This chain links TRBV6-1 with TRBJ1-3, with D perhaps matching TRBD1 (5 bases). The germline V gene encodes CDR1 MNHNS and CDR2 SASEGT. Trimming took 2 bases from V and 6 from J, leaving 11 bases between them. This CDR3 has 14 amino acids. The CDR3 here is CASSESLGENTIYF. CDR3 in DNA: TGTGCCAGCAGTGAAAGTCTAGGGGAAAACACCATATATTTT.

The sample holds a few counts of this clone. The gene calls are TRBV4-1 and TRBJ1-6; TRBD1 might be the D (6 bases). Trimming cost V 0 bases and J 14 bases, with 20 bases left between them. The CDR3 is made up of 16 amino acids. The germline V gene encodes CDR1 MGHRA and CDR2 YSYEKL. The CDR3 bases are TGCGCCAGCAGCCAAGAAGCTACGGGGTCACAGGGCACCCTCCACTTT. This codes for CASSQEATGSQGTLHF.

The chain has TRBV6-5 and TRBJ2-5, with a tentative D call TRBD2 (6 bases). The J call could be wrong; TRBJ2-7 is a better fit for the DNA end. Germline values: CDR1 MNHEY, CDR2 SVGAGI. CDR3 length equals 15 residues. The CDR3 protein is CASSTTGTHSYEQYF. CDR3 nucleotide sequence: TGTGCCAGCAGTACCACCGGGACTCACTCCTACGAGCAGTACTTC.

The V and J genes are TRBV9 and TRBJ2-3; D ambiguous. The CDR3 is 15 amino acids. Per the germline V gene, CDR1 is SGDLS and CDR2 is YYNGEE. V dropped 4 bases and J dropped 1 base, with 13 bases sitting between them. The CDR3 loop is CASSIRSQGTDTQYF. CDR3 coding DNA: TGTGCCAGCAGCATCCGATCCCAGGGCACAGATACGCAGTATTTT.

The chain links TRBV7-9 to TRBJ2-7; 12 nucleotides agree with TRBD1. With V trimmed by 5 bases and J by 4 bases, 6 bases remained unmatched. CDR3 length: 15 amino acids. Germline V lookup: CDR1 SEHNR, CDR2 FQNEAQ (reference sequence). Here the CDR3 reads CASSHRDRGPYEQYF. The CDR3 DNA sequence: TGTGCCAGCAGCCACCGGGACAGGGGGCCTTACGAGCAGTACTTC.

The chain recombines TRBV30 with TRBJ2-5; 9 nucleotides line up with TRBD2. With V trimmed by 4 bases and J by 5 bases, 8 bases remained unmatched. This CDR3 is built from 14 residues. The germline CDR1 and CDR2 sequences are GTSNPN and SVGIG (reference sequence). The CDR3 nucleotides read TGTGCCTGGAATGCGGGGGGGCGGCAGGAGACCCAGTACTTC. Its translation: CAWNAGGRQETQYF.

This chain connects TRBV14 to TRBJ1-2; D ambiguous. Trimming removed 2 bases from V and 3 bases from J, with 31 bases in between. Per germline, CDR1 SGHDN and CDR2 FVKESK. This CDR3 region has 21 residues. The CDR3 here is CASSQHYLGGVGRSRHYGYTF. Written as DNA, the CDR3 is TGTGCCAGCAGCCAACATTACCTCGGCGGCGTTGGAAGGTCGCGTCACTATGGCTACACCTTC. Combining the CDR3 with reference TRBV14 and TRBJ1-2 gives the whole variable domain EAGVTQFPSHSVIEKGQTVTLRCDPISGHDNLYWYRRVMGKEIKFLLHFVKESKQDESGMPNNRFLAERTGGTYSTLKVQPAELEDSGVYFCASSQHYLGGVGRSRHYGYTFGSGTRLTVV.

This chain links TRBV30 with TRBJ2-1; the match to TRBD1 covers 9 bases. Germline assignment: CDR1 GTSNPN and CDR2 SVGIG (reference sequence). This CDR3 has 15 amino acids. V shed 0 bases, J shed 8 bases, and the junction held 8 bases outside the gene matches. The CDR3 spells CAWSVKRDRDDEQFF. As DNA, the CDR3 is TGTGCCTGGAGTGTAAAGAGGGACAGGGACGATGAGCAGTTCTTC. Full variable domain (missing parts from reference TRBV30 and TRBJ2-1): SQTIHQWPATLVQPVGSPLSLECTVEGTSNPNLYWYRQAAGRGLQLLFYSVGIGQISSEVPQNLSASRPQDRQFILSSKKLLLSDSGFYLCAWSVKRDRDDEQFFGPGTRLTVL.

The genes are TRBV7-9 and TRBJ2-3; D is possibly TRBD1 (6 bases). Germline V lookup: CDR1 SEHNR, CDR2 FQNEAQ (reference sequence). V dropped 2 bases and J dropped 5 bases, with 17 bases sitting between them. The CDR3 loop spans 16 amino acids. CDR3 sequence: CASSLSRGLYGDTQYF. The CDR3 DNA reads as TGTGCCAGCAGCTTATCCAGGGGTTTGTATGGAGATACGCAGTATTTT.

The chain uses TRBV28 and TRBJ2-2; perhaps TRBD2 as D (5 bases). The germline CDR1 and CDR2 sequences are MDHEN and SYDVKM. This CDR3 spans 14 amino acids. The V end was cut by 6 bases, the J end by 1 base, with 9 bases between. CDR3 DNA: TGTGCCAGCAGAAGCGGAGGGAACACCGGGGAGCTGTTTTTT. Translated: CASRSGGNTGELFF.

The chain uses TRBV5-5 and TRBJ2-7; 11 bases map to TRBD1. Trimming removed 5 bases from V and 12 bases from J; junction bases left unmatched: 16. The germline V gene has CDR1 SGHKS and CDR2 YYEKEE (reference sequence). CDR3 length: 15 residues. The CDR3 DNA reads TGTGCCAGCAGTGTTATTCCGGGACAGGGGGAGGGAGGGTACTTC. Residues: CASSVIPGQGEGGYF.

This clone was seen just once. The chain links TRBV5-6 to TRBJ1-1, with D tentatively TRBD1 (5 bases). V lost 5 bases and J lost 3, with 14 bases in between. CDR3 length: 14 residues. The V gene's germline CDR1 is SGHDT and CDR2 YYEEEE. The DNA for the CDR3 is TGTGCCAGCAGTGGGGGAGGTTGGGACACTGAAGCTTTCTTT. Its protein product is CASSGGGWDTEAFF.

The V and J genes are TRBV5-1 and TRBJ2-1; 9 bases align to TRBD1. The CDR3 is 17 residues long. Germline loops: CDR1 SGHRS, CDR2 YFSETQ. V lost 0 bases to trimming and J lost 3 bases; unmatched junction nucleotides: 7. This chain's CDR3 is CASSLAGTGHSYNEQFF. CDR3 in DNA: TGCGCCAGCAGCTTGGCCGGGACAGGGCACAGCTACAATGAGCAGTTCTTC.

V is TRBV2 and J is TRBJ2-1; TRBD2 is a possible D gene (5 bases). CDR1 and CDR2 (germline): SNHLY, FYNNEI. The CDR3 has 9 residues. With 8 bases removed from V and 9 bases from J, the gap between germline ends came to 5 bases. CDR3 amino acids: CASGSEQFF. The DNA for the CDR3 is TGTGCCAGCGGGAGTGAGCAGTTCTTC.